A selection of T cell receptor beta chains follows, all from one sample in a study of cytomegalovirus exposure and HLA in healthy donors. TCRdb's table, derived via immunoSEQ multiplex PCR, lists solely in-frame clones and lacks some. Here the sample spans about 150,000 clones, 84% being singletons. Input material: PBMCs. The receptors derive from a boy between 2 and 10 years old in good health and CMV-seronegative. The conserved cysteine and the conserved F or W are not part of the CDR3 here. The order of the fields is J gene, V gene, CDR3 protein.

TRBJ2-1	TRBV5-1	ASSLPGQGYNEQF
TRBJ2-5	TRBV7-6	ASSLAWSSRETQY
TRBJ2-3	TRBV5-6	ASSLSLAGSTDTQY
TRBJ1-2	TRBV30	AWSARTGWEYGYT
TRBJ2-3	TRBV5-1	ASSPRVAGVTDTQY
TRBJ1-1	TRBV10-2	ASSDYGAGMNTEAF
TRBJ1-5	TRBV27	ASSLWRAHQPQH
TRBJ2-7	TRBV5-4	ASSFRTSGSYEQY
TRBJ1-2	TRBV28	ATEGNYGYT
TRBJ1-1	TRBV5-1	ASSLFRDRSEAF
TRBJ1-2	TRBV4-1	ASSQDGRGDYGYT
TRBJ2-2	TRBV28	ASSSPGANTGELF
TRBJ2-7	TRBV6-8	ASNMRDRGAGSYEQY
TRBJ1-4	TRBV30	AWNQLGNEKLF
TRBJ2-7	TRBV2	ASSLTGGRNLQY
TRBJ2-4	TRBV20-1	SATGPNIQY
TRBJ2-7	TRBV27	ASSFIAPQGTSYEQY
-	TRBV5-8	ASSRGLAGSYEQY
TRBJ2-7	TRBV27	ASSHRGISTYEQY
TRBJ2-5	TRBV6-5	ASSYSGDGETQY
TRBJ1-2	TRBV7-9	ASSPRSQIYGYT
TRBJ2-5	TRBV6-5	ASGRAGEETQY